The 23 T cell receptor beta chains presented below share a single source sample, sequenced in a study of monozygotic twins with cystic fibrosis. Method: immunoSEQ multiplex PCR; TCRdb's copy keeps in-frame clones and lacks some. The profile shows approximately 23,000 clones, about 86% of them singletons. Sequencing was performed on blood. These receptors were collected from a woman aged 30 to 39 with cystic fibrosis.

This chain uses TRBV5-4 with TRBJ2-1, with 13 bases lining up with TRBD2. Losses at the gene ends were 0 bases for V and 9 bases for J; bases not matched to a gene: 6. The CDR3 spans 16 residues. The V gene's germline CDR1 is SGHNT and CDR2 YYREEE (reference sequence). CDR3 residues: CASSLAITSGGAEQFF. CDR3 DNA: TGTGCCAGCAGCTTGGCCATTACTAGCGGGGGGGCTGAGCAGTTCTTC.

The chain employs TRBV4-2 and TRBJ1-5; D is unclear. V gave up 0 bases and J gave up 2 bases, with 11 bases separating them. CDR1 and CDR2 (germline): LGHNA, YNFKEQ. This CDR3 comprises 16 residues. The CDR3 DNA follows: TGTGCCAGCAGCCAAGATCTTATCCAGGGCAATCAGCCCCAGCATTTT. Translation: CASSQDLIQGNQPQHF.

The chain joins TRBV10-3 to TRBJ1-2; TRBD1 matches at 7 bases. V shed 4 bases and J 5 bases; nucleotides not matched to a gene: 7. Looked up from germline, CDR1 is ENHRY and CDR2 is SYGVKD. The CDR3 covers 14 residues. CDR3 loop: CAISGGQLTYGYTF. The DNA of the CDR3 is TGTGCCATCAGTGGGGGACAGCTCACATATGGCTACACCTTC.

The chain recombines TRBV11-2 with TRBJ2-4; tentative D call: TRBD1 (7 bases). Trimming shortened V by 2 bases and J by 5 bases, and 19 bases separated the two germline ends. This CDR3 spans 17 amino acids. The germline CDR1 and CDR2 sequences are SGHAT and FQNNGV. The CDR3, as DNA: TGTGCCAGCAGCTTAACCCGGGCTTCCAGGGGGGAAAACATTCAGTACTTC. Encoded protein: CASSLTRASRGENIQYF.

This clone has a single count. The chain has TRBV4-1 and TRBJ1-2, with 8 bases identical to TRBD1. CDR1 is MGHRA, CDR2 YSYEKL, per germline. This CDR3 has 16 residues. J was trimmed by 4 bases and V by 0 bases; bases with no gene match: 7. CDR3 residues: CASSQDAAGGSYGYTF. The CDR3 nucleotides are TGCGCCAGCAGCCAAGATGCGGCAGGGGGCTCCTATGGCTACACCTTC.

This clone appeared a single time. The CDR3 DNA sequence: TGTGCCAGCAGCCGACAAAAGTGGGGGAATGAGCAGTTCTTC. It yields the protein CASSRQKWGNEQFF. The rearrangement links TRBV6-5 to TRBJ2-1; D assignment may be TRBD1 or TRBD2 (5 bases each). Per germline, CDR1 MNHEY and CDR2 SVGAGI. V shed 6 bases and J shed 7 bases, with 16 bases lying between them. The CDR3 has 14 amino acids.

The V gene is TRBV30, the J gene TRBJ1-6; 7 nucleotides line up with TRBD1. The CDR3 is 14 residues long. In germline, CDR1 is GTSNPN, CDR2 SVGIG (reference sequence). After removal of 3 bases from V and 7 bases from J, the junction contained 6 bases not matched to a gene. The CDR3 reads CAWSAGTANSPLHF. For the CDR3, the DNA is TGTGCCTGGAGCGCTGGGACAGCCAATTCACCCCTCCACTTT.

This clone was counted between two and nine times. The CDR3: CASSPTHQSTDTQYF. In nucleotides, the CDR3 is TGTGCCAGCTCACCAACGCACCAGAGCACAGATACGCAGTATTTT. J is TRBJ2-3 and V is TRBV18; D gene ambiguous. The CDR3 is made up of 15 amino acids. Germline V gene lookup returns CDR1 KGHSH and CDR2 LQKENI. The germline V and J ends were trimmed by 2 bases and 0 bases, with 9 bases remaining between them.

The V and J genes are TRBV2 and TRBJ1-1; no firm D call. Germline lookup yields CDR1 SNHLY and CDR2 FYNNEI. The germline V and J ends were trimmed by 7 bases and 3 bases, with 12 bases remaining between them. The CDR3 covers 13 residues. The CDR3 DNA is TGTGCCAGCAACACACTCGATTACACTGAAGCTTTCTTT. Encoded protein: CASNTLDYTEAFF. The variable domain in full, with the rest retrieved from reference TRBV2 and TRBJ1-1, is EPEVTQTPSHQVTQMGQEVILRCVPISNHLYFYWYRQILGQKVEFLVSFYNNEISEKSEIFDDQFSVERPDGSNFTLKIRSTKLEDSAMYFCASNTLDYTEAFFGQGTRLTVV.

For the CDR3, the DNA is TGTGCCAGCAGCAAAGGGCCGGGGCTAGCGGGGGGCACAGATACGCAGTATTTT. Translating gives CASSKGPGLAGGTDTQYF. V gene TRBV21-1 combines with J gene TRBJ2-3; TRBD2, the table's D call, was not compared with the DNA. TRBV21-1 is a listed pseudogene. The CDR3 has 18 amino acids.

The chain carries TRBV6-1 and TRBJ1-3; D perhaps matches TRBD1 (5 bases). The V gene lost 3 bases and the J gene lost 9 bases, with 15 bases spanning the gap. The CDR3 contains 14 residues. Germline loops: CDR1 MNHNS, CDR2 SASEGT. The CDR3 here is CASSETGTLFTIYF. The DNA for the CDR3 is TGTGCCAGCAGTGAGACGGGGACCCTATTCACCATATATTTT.

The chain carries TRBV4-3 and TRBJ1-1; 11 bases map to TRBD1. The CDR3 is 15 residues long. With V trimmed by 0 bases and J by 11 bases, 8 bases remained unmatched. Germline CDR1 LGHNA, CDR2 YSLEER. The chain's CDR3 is CASSQDGWDRGSAFF. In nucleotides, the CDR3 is TGCGCCAGCAGCCAAGATGGATGGGACAGGGGGTCGGCTTTCTTT.

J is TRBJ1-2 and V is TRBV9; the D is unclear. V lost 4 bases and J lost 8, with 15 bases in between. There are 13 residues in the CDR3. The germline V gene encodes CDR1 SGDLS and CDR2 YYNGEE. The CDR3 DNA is TGTGCCAGCAGCTCTCTTGGTGGGAGAGGCTACACCTTC. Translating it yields CASSSLGGRGYTF.

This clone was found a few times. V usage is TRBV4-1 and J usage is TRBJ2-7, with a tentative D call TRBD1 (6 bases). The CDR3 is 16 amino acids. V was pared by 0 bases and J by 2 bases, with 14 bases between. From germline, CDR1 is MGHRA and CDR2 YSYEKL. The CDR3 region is CASSQEIQGKTYEQYF. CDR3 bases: TGCGCCAGCAGCCAAGAGATACAGGGCAAGACCTACGAGCAGTACTTC.

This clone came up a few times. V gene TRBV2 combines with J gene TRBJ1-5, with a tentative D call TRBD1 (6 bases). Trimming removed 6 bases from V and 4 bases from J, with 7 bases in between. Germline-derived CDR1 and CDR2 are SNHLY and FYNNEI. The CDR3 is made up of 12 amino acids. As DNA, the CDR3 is TGTGCCAGCAGAGACAGGAATCAGCCCCAGCATTTT. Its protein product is CASRDRNQPQHF. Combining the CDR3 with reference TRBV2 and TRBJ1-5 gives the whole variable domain EPEVTQTPSHQVTQMGQEVILRCVPISNHLYFYWYRQILGQKVEFLVSFYNNEISEKSEIFDDQFSVERPDGSNFTLKIRSTKLEDSAMYFCASRDRNQPQHFGDGTRLSIL.

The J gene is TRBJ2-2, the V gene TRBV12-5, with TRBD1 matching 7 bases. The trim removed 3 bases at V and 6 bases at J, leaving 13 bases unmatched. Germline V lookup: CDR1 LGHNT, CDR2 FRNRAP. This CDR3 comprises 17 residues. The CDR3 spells CASGFSQGTALSGELFF. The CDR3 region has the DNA TGTGCTAGTGGTTTTTCTCAAGGGACAGCTCTTTCCGGGGAGCTGTTTTTT.

The chain's CDR3 is CASSPEGNTQYF. The CDR3 DNA is TGCGCCAGCAGCCCCGAGGGGAATACGCAGTATTTT. This chain joins TRBV5-1 and TRBJ2-3, with D perhaps assigned TRBD1 or TRBD2 (5 bases each). V lost 4 bases to trimming and J lost 7 bases, with 10 bases between them. The length of the CDR3 is 12 residues. Germline lookup yields CDR1 SGHRS and CDR2 YFSETQ.

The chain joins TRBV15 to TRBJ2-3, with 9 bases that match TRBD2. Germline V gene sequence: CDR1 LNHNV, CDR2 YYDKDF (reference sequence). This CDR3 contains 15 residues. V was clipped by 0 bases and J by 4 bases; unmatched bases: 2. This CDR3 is CATSRDAGGPDTQYF. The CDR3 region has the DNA TGTGCCACCAGCAGAGATGCGGGGGGGCCAGATACGCAGTATTTT.

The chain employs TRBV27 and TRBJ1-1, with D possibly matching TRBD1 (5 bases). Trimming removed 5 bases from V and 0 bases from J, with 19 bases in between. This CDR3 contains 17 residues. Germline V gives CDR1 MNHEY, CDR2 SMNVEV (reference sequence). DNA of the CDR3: TGTGCCAGCAGTCCCTGGGGCGCGGGAAGTATGAACACTGAAGCTTTCTTT. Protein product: CASSPWGAGSMNTEAFF.

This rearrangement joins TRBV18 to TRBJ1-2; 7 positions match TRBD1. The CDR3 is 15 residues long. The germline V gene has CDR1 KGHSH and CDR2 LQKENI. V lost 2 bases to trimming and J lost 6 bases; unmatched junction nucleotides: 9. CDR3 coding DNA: TGTGCCAGCTCACCAATCACAGGGGAAGGAGATGGCTACACCTTC. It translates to CASSPITGEGDGYTF.

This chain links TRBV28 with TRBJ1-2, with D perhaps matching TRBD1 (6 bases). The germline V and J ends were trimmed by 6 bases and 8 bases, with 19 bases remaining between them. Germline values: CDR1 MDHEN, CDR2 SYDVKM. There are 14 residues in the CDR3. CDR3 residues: CASSPIGGRDGYTF. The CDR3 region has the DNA TGTGCCAGCAGCCCCATAGGGGGGCGGGACGGCTACACCTTC.

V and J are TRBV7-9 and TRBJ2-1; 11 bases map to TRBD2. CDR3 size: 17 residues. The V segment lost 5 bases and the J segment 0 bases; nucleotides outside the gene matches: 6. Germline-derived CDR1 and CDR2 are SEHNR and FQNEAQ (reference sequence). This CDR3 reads CASSPGTSGSSYNEQFF. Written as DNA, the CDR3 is TGTGCCAGCAGCCCAGGGACTAGCGGAAGCTCCTACAATGAGCAGTTCTTC.

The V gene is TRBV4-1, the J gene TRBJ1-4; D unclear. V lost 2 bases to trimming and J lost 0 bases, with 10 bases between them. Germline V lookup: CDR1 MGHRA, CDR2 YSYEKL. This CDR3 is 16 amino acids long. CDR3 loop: CASSQPWGATNEKLFF. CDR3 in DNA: TGCGCCAGCAGCCAACCGTGGGGTGCAACTAATGAAAAACTGTTTTTT.